A selection of T cell receptor beta chains follows, all from one sample in a study of regulatory T cells in long-lasting Graves disease. TCRdb analysed the multiplex PCR reads with MiXCR anew, one entry per CDR3 protein. The table includes 200,000 to 250,000 distinct CDR3 sequences, about a sixth detected once. Sequencing was performed on peripheral blood mononuclear cells (PBMCs), taken at new diagnosis, from a patient treated with antithyroid drugs. These receptors were taken from a female donor with Graves disease. Both conserved end residues are part of each CDR3. A D gene is named only where the DNA matches it firmly. Clone size is given for some rows only: seen once, a few or many times, or a class if the clone is expanded.

clone size: many; D gene: TRBD1; J gene: TRBJ1-1; V gene: TRBV27; CDR3 protein: CASSIGTANTEAFF; CDR3 DNA: TGTGCCAGCAGTATCGGGACAGCTAACACTGAAGCTTTCTTT
clone size: many; D gene: NA; J gene: TRBJ1-4; V gene: TRBV28; CDR3 protein: CASSLPSTGTLFF; CDR3 DNA: TGTGCCAGCAGTCTTCCCTCAACCGGGACCTTGTTTTTT
clone size: many; D gene: NA; J gene: TRBJ2-3; V gene: TRBV5-1; CDR3 protein: CASRIETDTQYF; CDR3 DNA: TGCGCCAGCAGAATAGAAACAGATACGCAGTATTTT
clone size: many; D gene: TRBD2; J gene: TRBJ2-2; V gene: TRBV12-3/TRBV12-4; CDR3 protein: CASSRLAGGSGELFF; CDR3 DNA: TGTGCCAGCAGCCGCTTGGCCGGGGGGTCCGGGGAGCTGTTTTTT
clone size: many; D gene: TRBD2; J gene: TRBJ2-1; V gene: TRBV11-1; CDR3 protein: CASSSASGRAKDNEQFF; CDR3 DNA: TGTGCCAGCAGCTCAGCTAGCGGGAGGGCCAAGGACAATGAGCAGTTCTTC
clone size: many; D gene: TRBD2; J gene: TRBJ2-3; V gene: TRBV4-1; CDR3 protein: CASSQVRAGNTDTQYF; CDR3 DNA: TGCGCCAGCAGCCAAGTTCGAGCGGGAAACACAGATACGCAGTATTTT
clone size: NA; D gene: TRBD2; J gene: TRBJ2-1; V gene: TRBV7-9; CDR3 protein: CASSLLGLAVSYNEQFF; CDR3 DNA: TGTGCCAGCAGCTTACTGGGACTAGCGGTATCCTACAATGAGCAGTTCTTC
clone size: many; D gene: NA; J gene: TRBJ2-1; V gene: TRBV4-2; CDR3 protein: CASSQDGGSSYNEQFF; CDR3 DNA: TGTGCCAGCAGCCAAGATGGCGGAAGCTCCTACAATGAGCAGTTCTTC
clone size: many; D gene: TRBD1; J gene: TRBJ2-6; V gene: TRBV14; CDR3 protein: CASSHLTGGAGANVLTF; CDR3 DNA: TGTGCCAGCAGCCATCTAACAGGGGGCGCTGGGGCCAACGTCCTGACTTTC
clone size: NA; D gene: NA; J gene: TRBJ1-4; V gene: TRBV6-1; CDR3 protein: CASSPGTGGKLFF; CDR3 DNA: TGTGCCAGCAGCCCCGGGACCGGAGGAAAACTGTTTTTT
clone size: NA; D gene: TRBD2; J gene: TRBJ2-3; V gene: TRBV5-1; CDR3 protein: CASSLGSGRALLTDTQYF; CDR3 DNA: TGCGCCAGCAGCTTGGGTAGCGGGAGGGCCCTCTTGACAGATACGCAGTATTTT
clone size: many; D gene: TRBD2; J gene: TRBJ2-1; V gene: TRBV9; CDR3 protein: CASSVGGGLASYNEQFF; CDR3 DNA: TGTGCCAGCAGCGTAGGGGGGGGACTAGCGTCGTACAATGAGCAGTTCTTC
clone size: many; D gene: NA; J gene: TRBJ1-2; V gene: TRBV24-1; CDR3 protein: CATSEFEAGGYTF; CDR3 DNA: TGTGCCACCAGTGAATTCGAAGCGGGAGGCTACACCTTC
clone size: many; D gene: NA; J gene: TRBJ1-2; V gene: TRBV7-2; CDR3 protein: CASSLALGGNYGYTF; CDR3 DNA: TGTGCCAGCAGCTTAGCGCTTGGGGGGAACTATGGCTACACCTTC
clone size: NA; D gene: TRBD1; J gene: TRBJ1-5; V gene: TRBV7-6; CDR3 protein: CASSLLQGAGNQPQHF; CDR3 DNA: TGTGCCAGCAGCTTGCTACAGGGGGCAGGGAATCAGCCCCAGCATTTT
clone size: NA; D gene: TRBD1; J gene: TRBJ2-1; V gene: TRBV7-8; CDR3 protein: CASRKTGGYEQFF; CDR3 DNA: TGTGCCAGCAGAAAAACAGGGGGCTATGAGCAGTTCTTC
clone size: NA; D gene: NA; J gene: TRBJ2-3; V gene: TRBV11-2; CDR3 protein: CASSLEGVLDTQYF; CDR3 DNA: TGTGCCAGCAGCTTAGAAGGGGTCCTAGATACGCAGTATTTT
clone size: many; D gene: TRBD2; J gene: TRBJ2-1; V gene: TRBV24-1; CDR3 protein: CATRSSAGTSGQERDNEQFF; CDR3 DNA: TGTGCCACCAGGTCCTCCGCCGGGACTAGCGGACAAGAAAGGGACAATGAGCAGTTCTTC
clone size: NA; D gene: TRBD1; J gene: TRBJ1-1; V gene: TRBV6-1; CDR3 protein: CASSRDGTGLQAFF; CDR3 DNA: TGTGCCAGCAGCCGAGACGGGACAGGGTTACAAGCTTTCTTT
clone size: many; D gene: NA; J gene: TRBJ1-2; V gene: TRBV20-1; CDR3 protein: CSASRDYGYTF; CDR3 DNA: TGCAGTGCTAGCCGGGACTATGGCTACACCTTC
clone size: many; D gene: TRBD1; J gene: TRBJ2-5; V gene: TRBV28; CDR3 protein: CASGTTGQGARETQYF; CDR3 DNA: TGTGCCAGCGGGACTACGGGACAGGGGGCGAGGGAGACCCAGTACTTC
clone size: many; D gene: NA; J gene: TRBJ1-3; V gene: TRBV6-2/TRBV6-3; CDR3 protein: CASLRGNTIYF; CDR3 DNA: TGTGCCAGCCTGAGGGGAAACACCATATATTTT
clone size: many; D gene: NA; J gene: TRBJ1-2; V gene: TRBV7-9; CDR3 protein: CASSLLGGALTEGYTF; CDR3 DNA: TGTGCCAGCAGCTTACTCGGGGGGGCACTCACCGAGGGCTACACCTTC
clone size: many; D gene: NA; J gene: TRBJ2-7; V gene: TRBV5-1; CDR3 protein: CASSLRDGSYEQYF; CDR3 DNA: TGCGCCAGCAGCCTCCGGGACGGCTCCTACGAGCAGTACTTC
clone size: NA; D gene: NA; J gene: TRBJ2-1; V gene: TRBV19; CDR3 protein: CASGGGEQFF; CDR3 DNA: TGTGCCAGTGGAGGGGGTGAGCAGTTCTTC
clone size: NA; D gene: TRBD1; J gene: TRBJ2-2; V gene: TRBV19; CDR3 protein: CASSPGTGSSGELFF; CDR3 DNA: TGTGCCAGTAGCCCCGGGACAGGATCGTCCGGGGAGCTGTTTTTT
clone size: many; D gene: NA; J gene: TRBJ2-3; V gene: TRBV24-1; CDR3 protein: CATSDFPGTPPGADTQYF; CDR3 DNA: TGTGCCACCAGTGATTTCCCCGGGACACCTCCTGGTGCAGATACGCAGTATTTT
clone size: NA; D gene: TRBD1; J gene: TRBJ2-1; V gene: TRBV20-1; CDR3 protein: CSARVPGQEINEQFF; CDR3 DNA: TGCAGTGCTAGAGTCCCGGGACAGGAGATTAATGAGCAGTTCTTC
clone size: few; D gene: TRBD1; J gene: TRBJ1-1; V gene: TRBV13; CDR3 protein: CASSLGGQAYEAFF; CDR3 DNA: TGTGCCAGCAGCTTAGGGGGACAGGCATACGAAGCTTTCTTT
clone size: many; D gene: NA; J gene: TRBJ1-4; V gene: TRBV10-2; CDR3 protein: CASKDSEQWEKLFF; CDR3 DNA: TGCGCCAGCAAGGACAGTGAACAATGGGAAAAACTGTTTTTT
clone size: many; D gene: NA; J gene: TRBJ1-1; V gene: TRBV19; CDR3 protein: CASSPRSDSENTEAFF; CDR3 DNA: TGTGCCAGTAGTCCCCGTTCGGACAGTGAGAACACTGAAGCTTTCTTT
clone size: NA; D gene: NA; J gene: TRBJ1-1; V gene: TRBV13; CDR3 protein: CASGEGNTEAFF; CDR3 DNA: TGTGCCAGCGGCGAAGGCAACACTGAAGCTTTCTTT
clone size: many; D gene: NA; J gene: TRBJ1-3; V gene: TRBV11-2; CDR3 protein: CASSPRQRRLSGNTIYF; CDR3 DNA: TGTGCCAGCAGCCCCCGACAGAGACGTCTTTCTGGAAACACCATATATTTT
clone size: many; D gene: TRBD1; J gene: TRBJ2-5; V gene: TRBV6-1; CDR3 protein: CASRGQGVQAQYF; CDR3 DNA: TGTGCCAGCAGGGGACAGGGGGTCCAAGCCCAGTACTTC
clone size: NA; D gene: TRBD2; J gene: TRBJ2-7; V gene: TRBV2; CDR3 protein: CASNPTSGRTNYEQYF; CDR3 DNA: TGTGCCAGCAACCCGACTAGCGGGAGGACCAACTACGAGCAGTACTTC
clone size: NA; D gene: NA; J gene: TRBJ1-3; V gene: TRBV30; CDR3 protein: CAWSVAGASGNTIYF; CDR3 DNA: TGTGCCTGGAGTGTTGCGGGGGCGTCTGGAAACACCATATATTTT
clone size: many; D gene: TRBD1; J gene: TRBJ2-3; V gene: TRBV5-1; CDR3 protein: CASSTRQGINTQYF; CDR3 DNA: TGTGCCAGCAGCACCCGACAGGGGATAAATACGCAGTATTTT
clone size: NA; D gene: NA; J gene: TRBJ1-1; V gene: TRBV12-3/TRBV12-4; CDR3 protein: CASSFGPRRDTEAFF; CDR3 DNA: TGTGCCAGCAGTTTTGGACCGAGGAGAGACACTGAAGCTTTCTTT
clone size: few; D gene: NA; J gene: TRBJ2-7; V gene: TRBV28; CDR3 protein: CASSLSQGSGEQYF; CDR3 DNA: TGTGCCAGCAGTTTATCGCAGGGTTCGGGCGAGCAGTACTTC
clone size: NA; D gene: TRBD1; J gene: TRBJ2-5; V gene: TRBV2; CDR3 protein: CASRPRQGARETQYF; CDR3 DNA: TGTGCCAGCAGGCCCCGACAGGGCGCTCGAGAGACCCAGTACTTC
clone size: many; D gene: TRBD2; J gene: TRBJ2-5; V gene: TRBV10-3; CDR3 protein: CAISREGLQETQYF; CDR3 DNA: TGTGCCATCAGCCGCGAGGGACTACAAGAGACCCAGTACTTC
clone size: NA; D gene: TRBD2; J gene: TRBJ2-1; V gene: TRBV7-2; CDR3 protein: CAGSLQAGGPTEQFF; CDR3 DNA: TGTGCCGGCAGCTTACAGGCGGGAGGCCCCACCGAGCAGTTCTTC
clone size: many; D gene: NA; J gene: TRBJ1-1; V gene: TRBV4-2; CDR3 protein: CASSQDFFGTPKAAFF; CDR3 DNA: TGTGCCAGCAGCCAAGATTTCTTCGGGACCCCCAAGGCGGCTTTCTTT
clone size: NA; D gene: NA; J gene: TRBJ1-1; V gene: TRBV4-3; CDR3 protein: CASSQERTSFGAFF; CDR3 DNA: TGCGCCAGCAGCCAGGAACGGACTTCATTCGGAGCTTTCTTT
clone size: NA; D gene: NA; J gene: TRBJ2-1; V gene: TRBV15; CDR3 protein: CATSRDVSGAWNEQFF; CDR3 DNA: TGTGCCACCAGCAGAGATGTGTCAGGGGCCTGGAATGAGCAGTTCTTC
clone size: few; D gene: TRBD2; J gene: TRBJ2-5; V gene: TRBV2; CDR3 protein: CASSAGLAGGQETQYF; CDR3 DNA: TGTGCCAGCAGTGCCGGACTAGCGGGAGGCCAAGAGACCCAGTACTTC
clone size: NA; D gene: TRBD2; J gene: TRBJ2-3; V gene: TRBV6-2/TRBV6-3; CDR3 protein: CASSERAGGSTDTQYF; CDR3 DNA: TGTGCCAGCAGTGAACGGGCGGGAGGAAGCACAGATACGCAGTATTTT
clone size: NA; D gene: NA; J gene: TRBJ2-7; V gene: TRBV9; CDR3 protein: CAGSVDPGGRYEQYF; CDR3 DNA: TGTGCCGGCAGCGTAGACCCCGGAGGACGCTACGAGCAGTACTTC
clone size: many; D gene: NA; J gene: TRBJ1-5; V gene: TRBV30; CDR3 protein: CAWSPPWGRHQPQHF; CDR3 DNA: TGTGCCTGGAGTCCGCCCTGGGGCAGGCATCAGCCCCAGCATTTT
clone size: NA; D gene: TRBD1; J gene: TRBJ2-7; V gene: TRBV27; CDR3 protein: CASSTKQGAYEQYF; CDR3 DNA: TGTGCCAGCAGTACCAAACAGGGGGCTTACGAGCAGTACTTC
clone size: few; D gene: NA; J gene: TRBJ1-5; V gene: TRBV24-1; CDR3 protein: CATSGSYSNQPQHF; CDR3 DNA: TGTGCCACCAGTGGGTCCTATAGCAATCAGCCCCAGCATTTT
clone size: NA; D gene: NA; J gene: TRBJ2-7; V gene: TRBV19; CDR3 protein: CASSIGQGAGSSYEQYF; CDR3 DNA: TGTGCCAGTAGTATTGGTCAGGGTGCAGGTAGCTCCTACGAGCAGTACTTC
clone size: few; D gene: NA; J gene: TRBJ2-2; V gene: TRBV12-3/TRBV12-4; CDR3 protein: CASTSFGQGNTGELFF; CDR3 DNA: TGTGCCAGCACCTCGTTTGGGCAGGGTAACACCGGGGAGCTGTTTTTT
clone size: many; D gene: TRBD2; J gene: TRBJ2-1; V gene: TRBV20-1; CDR3 protein: CSAPRAGHRYNEQFF; CDR3 DNA: TGCAGTGCCCCCAGAGCGGGGCACAGGTACAATGAGCAGTTCTTC
clone size: many; D gene: NA; J gene: TRBJ1-5; V gene: TRBV3-1; CDR3 protein: CASSPGAGASQPQHF; CDR3 DNA: TGTGCCAGCAGCCCGGGCGCGGGGGCAAGTCAGCCCCAGCATTTT
clone size: many; D gene: TRBD2; J gene: TRBJ2-7; V gene: TRBV7-2; CDR3 protein: CASTRFLAGAHEQYF; CDR3 DNA: TGTGCCAGCACCCGCTTCCTAGCGGGAGCCCACGAGCAGTACTTC
clone size: many; D gene: NA; J gene: TRBJ1-2; V gene: TRBV9; CDR3 protein: CASSVASAGGDYGYTF; CDR3 DNA: TGTGCCAGCAGCGTAGCTTCCGCCGGGGGGGACTATGGCTACACCTTC
clone size: many; D gene: NA; J gene: TRBJ1-1; V gene: TRBV4-3; CDR3 protein: CASSPDNMGATEAFF; CDR3 DNA: TGCGCCAGCAGCCCCGATAACATGGGGGCCACTGAAGCTTTCTTT